Listed here are 27 T cell receptor beta chains from one sample, sequenced in a study of cytomegalovirus exposure and HLA in healthy donors. PCR primers comprised 60 Vbeta and 13 Jbeta primers. Clones were sequenced by immunoSEQ multiplex PCR, and TCRdb holds only the in-frame ones, with some missing. In the table there are 150,000 to 200,000 clones, about two thirds of which are singletons. Sequencing was performed on PBMCs. The origin of the receptors is a human donor in good health.

The chain employs TRBV6-1 and TRBJ1-2; D is undetermined. Trimming shortened V by 0 bases and J by 0 bases, and 8 bases separated the two germline ends. The CDR3 loop spans 15 amino acids. Germline CDR1 and CDR2: MNHNS and SASEGT. The CDR3 coding sequence is TGTGCCAGCAGTGAAGCGGCCAGGTCTAACTATGGCTACACCTTC. The encoded protein is CASSEAARSNYGYTF.

This clone was observed a few times. This chain links TRBV15 with TRBJ1-2; D is undetermined. The germline V and J ends were trimmed by 3 bases and 8 bases, with 22 bases remaining between them. Germline values: CDR1 LNHNV, CDR2 YYDKDF (reference sequence). This CDR3 comprises 16 residues. Here the CDR3 DNA reads TGTGCCACCAGCAGTCGGGTCTGGTTGTCCTTGAGGGGCTACACCTTC. This translates into CATSSRVWLSLRGYTF.

The rearrangement uses TRBV4-3 and TRBJ2-7, with 8 bases identical to TRBD2. This CDR3 comprises 15 residues. Germline CDR1 LGHNA, CDR2 YSLEER. Trimming at V came to 5 bases and at J to 7 bases, leaving 13 bases not matched to a gene. For the CDR3, the DNA is TGCGCCAGCAGCAGAACGGGAAGCGGGGGAGTGGAGCAGTACTTC. Translation: CASSRTGSGGVEQYF.

V and J are TRBV4-2 and TRBJ2-1; TRBD2 aligns across 8 bases. V lost 1 base, J lost 6 bases, and 8 bases stayed unmatched. Per the germline V gene, CDR1 is LGHNA and CDR2 is YNFKEQ. The CDR3 has 16 residues. The CDR3 spells CASSQVFGGGPNEQFF. The CDR3 DNA is TGTGCCAGCAGCCAAGTATTCGGGGGGGGACCCAATGAGCAGTTCTTC.

The chain combines TRBV7-2 with TRBJ1-1; 7 bases are shared with TRBD1. V dropped 5 bases and J dropped 0; count of bases not matched to a gene: 3. Germline CDR1 SGHTA, CDR2 FQGNSA. The CDR3 has 14 amino acids. The CDR3 loop is CASSPDRLNTEAFF. The CDR3 bases are TGTGCCAGCAGCCCGGACAGGCTGAACACTGAAGCTTTCTTT.

The chain combines TRBV6-5 with TRBJ1-1; D unresolved. Germline V gene data show CDR1 as MNHEY and CDR2 as SVGAGI. The CDR3 runs to 14 residues. Deletions cut 2 bases from V and 4 bases from J, with 11 bases between. This chain's CDR3 is CASSYDSGGTEAFF. CDR3 coding DNA: TGTGCCAGCAGTTACGATTCGGGAGGCACTGAAGCTTTCTTT.

The rearrangement links TRBV6-5 to TRBJ2-7, with unresolved D. Per germline, CDR1 MNHEY and CDR2 SVGAGI. The CDR3 consists of 14 residues. Trimming took 4 bases from V and 3 from J, leaving 13 bases between them. The CDR3 loop is CASSSHPQHYEQYF. The CDR3 DNA reads as TGTGCCAGCAGTTCCCACCCACAGCACTACGAGCAGTACTTC.

This clone was observed a handful of times. This chain joins TRBV6-1 and TRBJ1-5; no reliable D call. From germline, CDR1 is MNHNS and CDR2 SASEGT. V was cut by 7 bases and J by 4 bases, with 17 bases left in between. The CDR3 spans 15 residues. In DNA, the CDR3 is TGTGCCAGCACTCTAGAACCTTCGAATAATCAGCCCCAGCATTTT. Translation gives CASTLEPSNNQPQHF.

The chain carries TRBV19 and TRBJ1-1; 7 positions agree with TRBD1. Germline loops: CDR1 LNHDA, CDR2 SQIVND (reference sequence). There are 13 residues in the CDR3. Trimming at V came to 7 bases and at J to 4 bases, leaving 6 bases not matched to a gene. CDR3 in DNA: TGTGCCAGTATCTGGGCAGGGGGCACTGAAGCTTTCTTT. Encoded protein: CASIWAGGTEAFF. Full variable domain (remainder filled in from reference TRBV19 and TRBJ1-1): DGGITQSPKYLFRKEGQNVTLSCEQNLNHDAMYWYRQDPGQGLRLIYYSQIVNDFQKGDIAEGYSVSREKKESFPLTVTSAQKNPTAFYLCASIWAGGTEAFFGQGTRLTVV.

This chain uses TRBV7-2 with TRBJ2-7; the D is unclear. Germline V gene data show CDR1 as SGHTA and CDR2 as FQGNSA. The CDR3 spans 14 residues. The V gene lost 1 base and the J gene lost 3 bases, with 10 bases spanning the gap. Here the CDR3 DNA reads TGTGCCAGCAGCTTAGATCGGGTCAGCTACGAGCAGTACTTC. Translating gives CASSLDRVSYEQYF.

V and J are TRBV5-4 and TRBJ1-1; the D gene is possibly TRBD1 (5 bases). The V end was cut by 5 bases, the J end by 9 bases, with 23 bases between. Per the germline V gene, CDR1 is SGHNT and CDR2 is YYREEE (reference sequence). The CDR3 extends over 15 amino acids. The CDR3 protein is CASRSGSREGTQAFF. CDR3 coding DNA: TGTGCCAGCAGGTCGGGGTCCAGGGAGGGGACGCAAGCTTTCTTT. The whole variable domain, remainder taken from reference TRBV5-4 and TRBJ1-1, is ETGVTQSPTHLIKTRGQQVTLRCSSQSGHNTVSWYQQALGQGPQFIFQYYREEENGRGNFPPRFSGLQFPNYSSELNVNALELDDSALYLCASRSGSREGTQAFFGQGTRLTVV.

This rearrangement joins TRBV7-9 to TRBJ1-5, with D hard to call. The V end lost 1 base, the J end lost 4 bases, and 5 bases lay between the germline ends. The CDR3 runs to 13 residues. The V gene's germline CDR1 is SEHNR and CDR2 FQNEAQ (reference sequence). The CDR3 region has the DNA TGTGCCAGCAGCTTAGATCTGAATCAGCCCCAGCATTTT. Translation gives CASSLDLNQPQHF.

The chain carries TRBV7-8 and TRBJ2-1; TRBD2 agrees at 9 bases. Germline-derived CDR1 and CDR2 are SGHVS and FQNEAQ. CDR3 size: 15 residues. V was clipped by 5 bases and J by 6 bases; unmatched bases: 8. The CDR3 sequence is CASSPGAGGRNEQFF. The CDR3 coding sequence is TGTGCCAGCAGCCCCGGTGCGGGGGGGCGCAATGAGCAGTTCTTC. Supplemented by reference TRBV7-8 and TRBJ2-1, the full variable domain reads GAGVSQSPRYKVAKRGQDVALRCDPISGHVSLFWYQQALGQGPEFLTYFQNEAQLDKSGLPSDRFFAERPEGSVSTLKIQRTQQEDSAVYLCASSPGAGGRNEQFFGPGTRLTVL.

This clone occurred a few times. The chain has TRBV6-4 and TRBJ2-7; the match to TRBD1 covers 10 bases. The CDR3 is made up of 15 amino acids. V lost 8 bases, J lost 5 bases, and 12 bases stayed unmatched. Germline V gene lookup returns CDR1 MRHNA and CDR2 SNTAGT. The CDR3: CASGKTGTGVDEQYF. The CDR3 DNA follows: TGTGCCAGCGGCAAGACCGGGACAGGGGTCGACGAGCAGTACTTC.

This clone was picked up one time. The chain couples TRBV5-1 to TRBJ2-2; TRBD2 agrees at 7 bases. Germline trimming cut 1 base from V and 5 bases from J; bases unmatched to any gene: 11. CDR1 and CDR2 (germline): SGHRS, YFSETQ. CDR3 length: 17 amino acids. The CDR3: CASSLIGQRGPTGELFF. CDR3 in DNA: TGCGCCAGCAGCTTGATCGGCCAGCGGGGTCCTACCGGGGAGCTGTTTTTT. Looking up the rest from reference TRBV5-1 and TRBJ2-2 gives the full variable domain: KAGVTQTPRYLIKTRGQQVTLSCSPISGHRSVSWYQQTPGQGLQFLFEYFSETQRNKGNFPGRFSGRQFSNSRSEMNVSTLELGDSALYLCASSLIGQRGPTGELFFGEGSRLTVL.

The rearrangement joins TRBV9 to TRBJ2-1; 7 positions agree with TRBD1. The germline V gene has CDR1 SGDLS and CDR2 YYNGEE. J gave up 0 bases and V 3 bases, and 3 bases lay outside the gene matches. The CDR3 runs 15 residues. CDR3 amino acids: CASSATGSSYNEQFF. The CDR3 DNA sequence: TGTGCCAGCAGCGCGACAGGGAGCTCCTACAATGAGCAGTTCTTC.

This clone has more than one count but fewer than ten. This chain uses TRBV11-2 with TRBJ2-1; D gene unclear. The CDR3 loop spans 12 amino acids. Trimming cost V 0 bases and J 6 bases, with 3 bases left between them. In germline, CDR1 is SGHAT, CDR2 FQNNGV. This CDR3 reads CASSLDVNEQFF. CDR3 coding DNA: TGTGCCAGCAGCTTAGACGTCAATGAGCAGTTCTTC.

V gene TRBV27 combines with J gene TRBJ2-7, with D possibly matching TRBD2 (5 bases). This CDR3 is 15 amino acids long. CDR1 and CDR2 from the germline V gene are MNHEY and SMNVEV (reference sequence). V was clipped by 2 bases and J by 3 bases, with 14 bases between them. The CDR3 here is CASSLEGAGRYEQYF. CDR3 sequence (DNA): TGTGCCAGCAGTTTAGAGGGAGCAGGCCGCTACGAGCAGTACTTC.

The V call is TRBV4-3, the J call TRBJ1-4; D might be TRBD1 (6 bases). Germline loops: CDR1 LGHNA, CDR2 YSLEER. This CDR3 is 14 amino acids long. V lost 1 base, J lost 7 bases, and 10 bases lay in between. CDR3 amino acids: CASSQGQGTEKLFF. The CDR3 coding sequence is TGCGCCAGCAGCCAAGGCCAGGGGACTGAAAAACTGTTTTTT.

Details on this clone: The junction does not match germline at one end; this may be a read error. This chain links TRBV7-7 with TRBJ2-5; 16 bases are shared with TRBD2. The DNA end is a closer match to TRBJ2-7, so the J assignment may be wrong. CDR3 length equals 16 residues. Germline CDR1 and CDR2: SSHAT and FNYEAQ (reference sequence). In DNA, the CDR3 is TGTGCTAGCAGCTTAGGGACTAGCGGGGGGGCCAACGAGCAGTACTTC. It yields the protein CASSLGTSGGANEQYF.

The rearrangement links TRBV7-8 to TRBJ1-2; maybe TRBD1 (6 bases). Germline V gives CDR1 SGHVS, CDR2 FQNEAQ. Trimming cost V 4 bases and J 5 bases, with 11 bases left between them. This CDR3 has 13 amino acids. CDR3 loop: CASSSRGAYGYTF. The CDR3 region has the DNA TGTGCCAGCAGCTCCCGGGGGGCTTATGGCTACACCTTC.

This clone was recorded only once. The chain combines TRBV2 with TRBJ2-5; D might be TRBD1 (5 bases). CDR1 is SNHLY, CDR2 FYNNEI, per germline. V lost 5 bases, J lost 3 bases, and 13 bases lay in between. This CDR3 comprises 14 residues. DNA of the CDR3: TGTGCCAGCAGTCTGTTGTCAGGGAAAGAGACCCAGTACTTC. Translating gives CASSLLSGKETQYF.

This clone was observed a few times. The CDR3 spells CASSQDRGYYNEQFF. The CDR3 bases are TGTGCCAGCAGCCAAGACAGGGGGTATTACAATGAGCAGTTCTTC. The chain couples TRBV7-2 to TRBJ2-1; 9 bases match TRBD1. Germline lookup yields CDR1 SGHTA and CDR2 FQGNSA. V gave up 5 bases and J gave up 4 bases; unmatched junction bases: 6. The CDR3 runs 15 residues.

The chain carries TRBV7-9 and TRBJ2-7; D remains unclear. This CDR3 has 13 residues. V lost 5 bases to trimming and J lost 0 bases, with 8 bases between them. CDR1 and CDR2 from the germline V gene are SEHNR and FQNEAQ (reference sequence). This CDR3 reads CASSPDNSYEQYF. CDR3 nucleotide sequence: TGTGCCAGCAGCCCTGACAACTCCTACGAGCAGTACTTC.

DNA for the CDR3: TGCGCCAGCAGCCAAGGGAGCGGGGGGTTCAACACCGGGGAGCTGTTTTTT. Translated, it gives CASSQGSGGFNTGELFF. The gene calls are TRBV4-1 and TRBJ2-2; TRBD2 matches 9 bases. This CDR3 comprises 17 residues. After removal of 1 base from V and 2 bases from J, the junction contained 5 bases not matched to a gene. Germline assignment: CDR1 MGHRA and CDR2 YSYEKL.

The chain links TRBV30 to TRBJ2-3, with TRBD2 identical over 8 bases. The CDR3 contains 16 residues. J gave up 2 bases and V 2 bases, and 9 bases lay outside the gene matches. CDR1 is GTSNPN, CDR2 SVGIG, per germline (reference sequence). CDR3 sequence (DNA): TGTGCCTGGAGTCTCCGGGGGGGCGCCTACACAGATACGCAGTATTTT. Translated: CAWSLRGGAYTDTQYF.

In this sample, this clone turned up a few times. The rearrangement joins TRBV2 to TRBJ1-1; a weak D match, TRBD1 (6 bases). The CDR3 consists of 13 residues. Germline V gives CDR1 SNHLY, CDR2 FYNNEI. The ends were cut back, 6 bases at V and 1 base at J, with 9 bases in the middle. CDR3 DNA: TGTGCCAGCAGCCTGACAGGGAACACTGAAGCTTTCTTT. This encodes CASSLTGNTEAFF.